This T cell receptor (beta chain) was found in a study of radiotherapy plus CTLA-4 blockade in lung cancer. Turning to the study itself: Objective responses were seen in roughly 20% of patients, disease control in approximately 30%.

This clone occurred a few times. What it recognizes is unknown. General study findings and limits: Subsequent to radiotherapy plus ipilimumab, tumor-derived TCR clones underwent expansion in blood.

CDR1 SGHDN and CDR2 FVKESK come from the germline V gene. V was trimmed by 4 bases and J by 0 bases, leaving 22 bases between them. This CDR3 is built from 19 residues. Clones were sequenced by immunoSEQ multiplex PCR, and TCRdb holds only the in-frame ones, with some missing. The table includes about 68,000 clones, roughly 85% detected once. V gene TRBV14 combines with J gene TRBJ2-1, with TRBD2 as a possible D gene (6 bases). The source is a human donor with non-small cell lung cancer who had a complete response to radiotherapy plus ipilimumab. Here the sequenced sample was peripheral blood, taken from a patient treated with radiotherapy plus ipilimumab. The CDR3 is CASSPGLPPSSYSYNEQFF. The CDR3 region has the DNA TGTGCCAGCAGCCCGGGACTTCCACCCTCTTCTTACTCCTACAATGAGCAGTTCTTC.